These 9 T cell receptor beta chains share one sample of origin, sequenced in a study of T cell responses to AZD1222 COVID-19 vaccine. Profiled with immunoSEQ multiplex PCR; TCRdb holds only in-frame clones, not every one. The table shows around 140,000 clones, with approximately 90% occurring only once. The material sequenced was peripheral blood, taken 28 days after the second AZD1222 dose. The receptor set was obtained from an adult who received the AZD1222 COVID-19 vaccine.

The chain combines TRBV6-5 with TRBJ1-1, with D possibly being TRBD1 (6 bases). The germline V gene encodes CDR1 MNHEY and CDR2 SVGAGI. The CDR3 extends over 13 amino acids. V shed 8 bases and J shed 1 base, with 11 bases lying between them. The CDR3 DNA follows: TGTGCCAGCCGATGGGACAAGAACACTGAAGCTTTCTTT. Translating gives CASRWDKNTEAFF.

A single count supports this clone. V gene TRBV4-3 combines with J gene TRBJ1-2; D possibly corresponds to TRBD1 (6 bases). Germline V gene sequence: CDR1 LGHNA, CDR2 YSLEER. V was shortened by 7 bases and J by 1 base, with 22 bases between the two germline ends. The CDR3 loop spans 17 amino acids. This CDR3 is CASNEGPGVRGNYGYTF. For the CDR3, the DNA is TGCGCCAGCAACGAAGGGCCCGGGGTCAGGGGTAACTATGGCTACACCTTC.

The V call is TRBV6-1, the J call TRBJ1-3; D is undetermined. The CDR3 length is 15 residues. Per the germline V gene, CDR1 is MNHNS and CDR2 is SASEGT. The V gene lost 3 bases and the J gene lost 5 bases, with 14 bases spanning the gap. CDR3 sequence: CASSDVGVGRNTIYF. The DNA for the CDR3 is TGTGCCAGCAGTGACGTCGGGGTAGGCAGAAACACCATATATTTT.

This clone has only one observation. The chain couples TRBV12-5 to TRBJ1-5; 8 bases fit TRBD1. The V gene's germline CDR1 is LGHNT and CDR2 FRNRAP. The length of the CDR3 is 15 residues. The ends lost 0 bases at V and 4 bases at J; junction bases unmatched: 2. This chain's CDR3 is CASGLVNRGNQPQHF. CDR3 bases: TGTGCTAGTGGTTTGGTAAACAGGGGGAATCAGCCCCAGCATTTT.

The J gene is TRBJ2-2, the V gene TRBV4-2, with D unresolved. CDR1 is LGHNA, CDR2 YNFKEQ, per germline. The CDR3 has 12 amino acids. Trimming stripped 0 bases from V and 10 bases from J, with 6 bases between. The CDR3 is CASSQDGQELFF. In DNA, the CDR3 is TGTGCCAGCAGCCAAGACGGGCAGGAGCTGTTTTTT.

This clone was seen a single time. The J gene is TRBJ1-5, the V gene TRBV28; no definite D call. This CDR3 is built from 12 residues. From germline, CDR1 is MDHEN and CDR2 SYDVKM. V lost 5 bases, J lost 5 bases, and 7 bases lay in between. In nucleotides, the CDR3 is TGTGCCAGCAGTACCGACTATCAGCCCCAGCATTTT. Its translation is CASSTDYQPQHF. The full variable domain, in which reference TRBV28 and TRBJ1-5 provide the parts outside the CDR3, is DVKVTQSSRYLVKRTGEKVFLECVQDMDHENMFWYRQDPGLGLRLIYFSYDVKMKEKGDIPEGYSVSREKKERFSLILESASTNQTSMYLCASSTDYQPQHFGDGTRLSIL.

The J gene is TRBJ1-1, the V gene TRBV12-3 or TRBV12-4; 7 bases agree with TRBD1. The CDR3 sequence is 13 residues long. Trimming cost V 6 bases and J 6 bases; bases outside gene matches: 7. CDR3 DNA: TGTGCCAGCAGACCCCGACAGGGCCCTGAAGCTTTCTTT. Translation: CASRPRQGPEAFF.

As concerns this clone: The missing conserved phenylalanine or tryptophan at the end of this CDR3 makes a read error likely. The DNA is left out, because the CDR3 cannot be placed on it with certainty; the CDR3 is given as TCRdb lists it. The chain recombines TRBV7-8 with TRBJ1-1; the D segment call TRBD1 is taken from the table without a DNA check. Germline lookup yields CDR1 SGHVS and CDR2 FQNEAQ. The CDR3 region is 15 residues in length, termini included. The CDR3 sequence is CASSSYVLGQGAWVY.

J is TRBJ2-5 and V is TRBV7-6; the D gene could be TRBD1 or TRBD2 (7 bases each). Germline-derived CDR1 and CDR2 are SGHVS and FNYEAQ. The CDR3 totals 16 residues. The ends were cut back, 8 bases at V and 4 bases at J, with 23 bases in the middle. CDR3 sequence: CASGEGTDWQGETQYF. CDR3 sequence (DNA): TGTGCCAGCGGGGAGGGGACAGATTGGCAAGGAGAGACCCAGTACTTC. Complete variable domain (other parts from reference TRBV7-6 and TRBJ2-5): GAGVSQSPRYKVTKRGQDVALRCDPISGHVSLYWYRQALGQGPEFLTYFNYEAQQDKSGLPNDRFSAERPEGSISTLTIQRTEQRDSAMYRCASGEGTDWQGETQYFGPGTRLLVL.